The 2 T cell receptor beta chains presented below share a single source sample, sequenced in a study of T cells in women clearing cervical HPV infection. The method was immunoSEQ multiplex PCR; TCRdb's version includes in-frame clones alone and lacks a portion of them. This listing includes fewer than 35,000 clones. Sequenced input: blood buffy coat. The receptor set was obtained from a woman aged 18 to 75 with a cervical HPV16 infection that either progressed to CIN3+ or cleared (not recorded which).

With regard to this clone: The DNA ends 3 residues before the CDR3 does, and the rest of the CDR3 is filled in from the germline J gene. This chain connects TRBV20-1 to TRBJ2-1, with 9 bases lining up with TRBD2. Trimming took 4 bases from V and 5 from J; bases not matched to a gene: 9. CDR1 and CDR2 (germline): DFQATT, SNEGSKA (reference sequence). The CDR3 totals 15 residues. This CDR3 reads CSATQSGGLNNEQFF. The CDR3 DNA, read in part, is TGCAGTGCTACCCAGAGCGGGGGGCTAAACAATGAG.

Comment on this clone: The sequenced fragment ends 3 residues before the CDR3 boundary, so the rest is inferred from the germline J gene. The rearrangement links TRBV29-1 to TRBJ2-7; D not resolved. V lost 6 bases to trimming and J lost 5 bases, with 20 bases between them. This CDR3 spans 14 amino acids. Germline CDR1 is SQVTM and CDR2 is ANQGSEA. The sequenced CDR3 bases are TGCAGCGTCCAAGGCCCCGGGTTCAGCGACGAG. This sequence encodes CSVQGPGFSDE. The entire CDR3 sequence reads CSVQGPGFSDEQYF.